This section outlines one TCR beta chain sequence together with its context. Antigen: not known. A much bigger clone sits one base away, suggesting this may be a read error. A second about 6 to 11 cycle PCR used barcoded and J-beta primers. TCRdb ran MiXCR on the 5' RACE reads and lists one entry per CDR3 protein. The sample has about 780,000 distinct CDR3 sequences, about 42% seen once. The germline gives CDR1 SGHTA, CDR2 FQGNSA. The V end lost 1 base, the J end lost 12 bases, and 16 bases lay between the germline ends. This CDR3 region has 14 residues. These data come from a study of blood T cells in healthy people across ages. Study-wide results and caveats: TCR beta diversity, measured per million T cells, fell in a roughly linear way with age. Strong correlation was found linking TCR beta diversity to naive T cell percentage. When one million T cells were used, diversity estimates were thought to be underestimates. Long-lived donors exceeded aged donors in naive CD4+ cells and diversity.

Sequencing input: blood. This sequence was found in a man older than 75 in good health. The chain couples TRBV7-2 to TRBJ2-1, with D possibly TRBD1 on 6 matching bases. CDR3 bases: TGTGCCAGCAGCTTAGAGGGGGTAGCTCGGGGGCAGTTCTTC. It translates to CASSLEGVARGQFF.